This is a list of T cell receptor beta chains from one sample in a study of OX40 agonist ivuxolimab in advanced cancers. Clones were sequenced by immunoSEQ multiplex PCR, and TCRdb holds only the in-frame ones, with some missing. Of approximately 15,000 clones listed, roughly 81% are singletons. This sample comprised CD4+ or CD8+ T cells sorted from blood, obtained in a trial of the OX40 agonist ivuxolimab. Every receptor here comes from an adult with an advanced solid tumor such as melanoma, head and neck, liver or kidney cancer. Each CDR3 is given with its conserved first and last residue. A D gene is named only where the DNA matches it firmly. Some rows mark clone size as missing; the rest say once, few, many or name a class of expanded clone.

CDR3 protein: CASSLSLAGIVDEQFF
CDR3 DNA: TGTGCCAGCAGTTTATCCCTAGCGGGAATAGTCGATGAGCAGTTCTTC
J gene: TRBJ2-1
V gene: TRBV27
clone size: NA
D gene: TRBD2

CDR3 protein: CASSLLVGGASTGDEQFF
CDR3 DNA: TGTGCCAGCAGCTTGCTTGTTGGGGGCGCCTCCACCGGGGATGAGCAGTTCTTC
J gene: TRBJ2-1
V gene: TRBV5-4
clone size: NA
D gene: NA

CDR3 protein: CASRGLAAKGETQYF
CDR3 DNA: TGTGCCAGCAGGGGACTAGCGGCCAAGGGAGAGACCCAGTACTTC
J gene: TRBJ2-5
V gene: TRBV27
clone size: few
D gene: TRBD2

CDR3 protein: CASSFRENPYEQYF
CDR3 DNA: TGTGCCAGCAGCTTCAGGGAAAACCCCTACGAGCAGTACTTC
J gene: TRBJ2-7
V gene: TRBV7-9
clone size: NA
D gene: NA

CDR3 protein: CASSLWVHPYRGVETQYF
CDR3 DNA: TGTGCCAGCAGTTTATGGGTTCACCCATACAGGGGGGTGGAGACCCAGTACTTC
J gene: TRBJ2-5
V gene: TRBV28
clone size: NA
D gene: TRBD1

CDR3 protein: CASRLGNTEAFF
CDR3 DNA: TGCGCCAGCAGACTCGGGAACACTGAAGCTTTCTTT
J gene: TRBJ1-1
V gene: TRBV4-1
clone size: NA
D gene: NA

CDR3 protein: CASSNDQSSYNEQFF
CDR3 DNA: TGTGCCAGCAGCAACGACCAGAGCTCCTACAATGAGCAGTTCTTC
J gene: TRBJ2-1
V gene: TRBV7-6
clone size: NA
D gene: NA

CDR3 protein: CASSRDRDGIYEQYF
CDR3 DNA: TGTGCCAGTAGTAGAGACAGGGACGGGATCTACGAGCAGTACTTC
J gene: TRBJ2-7
V gene: TRBV19
clone size: NA
D gene: TRBD1

CDR3 protein: CASSAFLTDTQYF
CDR3 DNA: TGTGCCAGCAGCGCGTTCCTCACAGATACGCAGTATTTT
J gene: TRBJ2-3
V gene: TRBV9
clone size: NA
D gene: NA

CDR3 protein: CASSFGGGVNEQFF
CDR3 DNA: TGTGCCAGCAGTTTCGGTGGGGGGGTCAATGAGCAGTTCTTC
J gene: TRBJ2-1
V gene: TRBV27
clone size: NA
D gene: TRBD2

CDR3 protein: CASSIVGLVEEQFF
CDR3 DNA: TGTGCCAGTAGTATAGTAGGCCTAGTTGAGGAGCAGTTCTTC
J gene: TRBJ2-1
V gene: TRBV19
clone size: NA
D gene: NA

CDR3 protein: CAWSGKDREHAYEQYF
CDR3 DNA: TGTGCCTGGAGCGGCAAAGACAGGGAACATGCCTACGAGCAGTACTTC
J gene: TRBJ2-7
V gene: TRBV30
clone size: few
D gene: TRBD1

CDR3 protein: CATSRDNPQGAGTEAFF
CDR3 DNA: TGTGCCACCAGCAGAGATAATCCACAGGGGGCAGGCACTGAAGCTTTCTTT
J gene: TRBJ1-1
V gene: TRBV15
clone size: NA
D gene: TRBD1

CDR3 protein: CASSSLAGEQYF
CDR3 DNA: TGTGCCAGCAGCTCTCTAGCGGGAGAGCAGTACTTC
J gene: TRBJ2-5
V gene: TRBV11-3
clone size: NA
D gene: TRBD2

CDR3 protein: CASSQTGGHYGYTF
CDR3 DNA: TGTGCCAGCAGTCAGACAGGGGGCCACTATGGCTACACCTTC
J gene: TRBJ1-2
V gene: TRBV6-5
clone size: NA
D gene: TRBD1

CDR3 protein: CASSSQGPSYEQYF
CDR3 DNA: TGTGCCAGCAGTTCCCAGGGTCCTTCCTACGAGCAGTACTTC
J gene: TRBJ2-7
V gene: TRBV6-5
clone size: NA
D gene: NA

CDR3 protein: CASSFGGDEQFF
CDR3 DNA: TGTGCCAGCAGTTTTGGGGGGGACGAGCAGTTCTTC
J gene: TRBJ2-1
V gene: TRBV28
clone size: few
D gene: TRBD2

CDR3 protein: CSADQTGNGYEQYF
CDR3 DNA: TGCAGCGCGGACCAGACAGGGAATGGCTACGAGCAGTACTTC
J gene: TRBJ2-7
V gene: TRBV29-1
clone size: NA
D gene: TRBD1

CDR3 protein: CASSGVPGGKSSGANVLTF
CDR3 DNA: TGTGCCAGCAGTGGGGTCCCCGGAGGCAAGAGCTCTGGGGCCAACGTCCTGACTTTC
J gene: TRBJ2-6
V gene: TRBV2
clone size: NA
D gene: NA

CDR3 protein: CASSQNTGPELIYEQYF
CDR3 DNA: TGTGCCAGCAGTCAAAACACGGGGCCTGAACTAATCTACGAGCAGTACTTC
J gene: TRBJ2-7
V gene: TRBV21-1
clone size: NA
D gene: NA

CDR3 protein: CASSMAGWTEAFF
CDR3 DNA: TGTGCCAGTAGTATGGCGGGTTGGACTGAAGCTTTCTTT
J gene: TRBJ1-1
V gene: TRBV19
clone size: NA
D gene: NA

CDR3 protein: CASSVGDSTDTQYF
CDR3 DNA: TGTGCCAGCAGCGTAGGCGACAGCACAGATACGCAGTATTTT
J gene: TRBJ2-3
V gene: TRBV9
clone size: NA
D gene: NA

CDR3 protein: CAISDSLGGRDTYEQYF
CDR3 DNA: TGTGCCATCAGTGACTCCTTGGGAGGGCGGGACACCTACGAGCAGTACTTC
J gene: TRBJ2-7
V gene: TRBV10-3
clone size: once
D gene: NA

CDR3 protein: CASSGGADTQYF
CDR3 DNA: TGTGCCAGCAGCGGCGGCGCAGATACGCAGTATTTT
J gene: TRBJ2-3
V gene: TRBV9
clone size: NA
D gene: NA

CDR3 protein: CAISEGASEWPQHF
CDR3 DNA: TGTGCCATCAGTGAGGGGGCATCCGAGTGGCCCCAGCATTTT
J gene: TRBJ1-5
V gene: TRBV10-3
clone size: NA
D gene: NA

CDR3 protein: CASSLAPTVYNSPLHF
CDR3 DNA: TGTGCCAGCAGTTTAGCCCCGACGGTCTATAATTCACCCCTCCACTTT
J gene: TRBJ1-6
V gene: TRBV27
clone size: NA
D gene: NA

CDR3 protein: CASSLGPNQPQHF
CDR3 DNA: TGTGCCAGCAGCTTGGGCCCCAATCAGCCCCAGCATTTT
J gene: TRBJ1-5
V gene: TRBV7-9
clone size: NA
D gene: NA

CDR3 protein: CASSQDLTARTDTQYF
CDR3 DNA: TGCGCCAGCAGCCAAGATCTTACAGCTCGCACAGATACGCAGTATTTT
J gene: TRBJ2-3
V gene: TRBV4-3
clone size: NA
D gene: NA

CDR3 protein: CASSPVVSYEQYF
CDR3 DNA: TGCGCCAGCAGCCCAGTGGTCAGTTACGAGCAGTACTTC
J gene: TRBJ2-7
V gene: TRBV4-3
clone size: NA
D gene: NA

CDR3 protein: CASSLHGVEAFF
CDR3 DNA: TGTGCCAGCAGTTTACATGGGGTTGAAGCTTTCTTT
J gene: TRBJ1-1
V gene: TRBV28
clone size: NA
D gene: NA

CDR3 protein: CASSPWGGSPSGANVLTF
CDR3 DNA: TGTGCCAGCAGCCCATGGGGCGGTTCGCCCTCTGGGGCCAACGTCCTGACTTTC
J gene: TRBJ2-6
V gene: TRBV11-2
clone size: NA
D gene: NA

CDR3 protein: CASSMTGGGQPQHF
CDR3 DNA: TGTGCCAGCAGTATGACAGGGGGGGGTCAGCCCCAGCATTTT
J gene: TRBJ1-5
V gene: TRBV27
clone size: once
D gene: TRBD1

CDR3 protein: CASSPGMTYEQYF
CDR3 DNA: TGTGCCAGCTCCCCTGGTATGACCTACGAGCAGTACTTC
J gene: TRBJ2-7
V gene: TRBV18
clone size: NA
D gene: NA

CDR3 protein: CASSLGAGNSYEQYF
CDR3 DNA: TGTGCCAGCAGCTTGGGAGCGGGCAACTCCTACGAGCAGTACTTC
J gene: TRBJ2-7
V gene: TRBV5-6
clone size: NA
D gene: NA

CDR3 protein: CASSPGQGSYEQYF
CDR3 DNA: TGTGCCAGCAGCCCGGGACAGGGCTCCTACGAGCAGTACTTC
J gene: TRBJ2-7
V gene: TRBV6-6
clone size: NA
D gene: TRBD1

CDR3 protein: CASRAPMGYEQYF
CDR3 DNA: TGTGCCAGCAGGGCGCCGATGGGGTACGAGCAGTACTTC
J gene: TRBJ2-7
V gene: TRBV6-1
clone size: NA
D gene: NA

CDR3 protein: CASNWGSGGPYNEQFF
CDR3 DNA: TGTGCCAGCAACTGGGGGTCGGGAGGGCCCTACAATGAGCAGTTCTTC
J gene: TRBJ2-1
V gene: TRBV5-4
clone size: NA
D gene: TRBD2

CDR3 protein: CASTLWGEVYNEQFF
CDR3 DNA: TGTGCCAGCACCCTATGGGGGGAGGTCTACAATGAGCAGTTCTTC
J gene: TRBJ2-1
V gene: TRBV14
clone size: NA
D gene: NA

CDR3 protein: CARSLSGTGSSEQFF
CDR3 DNA: TGTGCCAGAAGCCTCTCCGGGACAGGGTCGAGTGAGCAGTTCTTC
J gene: TRBJ2-1
V gene: TRBV7-5
clone size: once
D gene: NA

CDR3 protein: CASSLGSTTEAFF
CDR3 DNA: TGTGCCAGCAGCTTAGGGAGCACCACAGAAGCTTTCTTT
J gene: TRBJ1-1
V gene: TRBV11-3
clone size: NA
D gene: NA

CDR3 protein: CASSPGLAGANEDTQYF
CDR3 DNA: TGTGCCAGCAGCCCGGGACTAGCGGGGGCCAACGAGGATACGCAGTATTTT
J gene: TRBJ2-3
V gene: TRBV5-6
clone size: NA
D gene: TRBD2

CDR3 protein: CASSLRTSVGTF
CDR3 DNA: TGTGCCAGCAGCTTAAGGACGTCTGTAGGCACCTTC
J gene: TRBJ1-2
V gene: TRBV7-9
clone size: once
D gene: NA

CDR3 protein: CASGFGRPRYF
CDR3 DNA: TGTGCCAGCGGATTCGGGAGACCCCGGTATTTT
J gene: TRBJ2-3
V gene: TRBV28
clone size: NA
D gene: NA

CDR3 protein: CASSPTDSGANVLTF
CDR3 DNA: TGTGCCAGCAGTCCGACGGATTCTGGGGCCAACGTCCTGACTTTC
J gene: TRBJ2-6
V gene: TRBV27
clone size: NA
D gene: NA

CDR3 protein: CASSTGQGAYNEQFF
CDR3 DNA: TGTGCTAGCAGCACCGGACAGGGGGCATACAATGAGCAGTTCTTC
J gene: TRBJ2-1
V gene: TRBV7-7
clone size: NA
D gene: TRBD1